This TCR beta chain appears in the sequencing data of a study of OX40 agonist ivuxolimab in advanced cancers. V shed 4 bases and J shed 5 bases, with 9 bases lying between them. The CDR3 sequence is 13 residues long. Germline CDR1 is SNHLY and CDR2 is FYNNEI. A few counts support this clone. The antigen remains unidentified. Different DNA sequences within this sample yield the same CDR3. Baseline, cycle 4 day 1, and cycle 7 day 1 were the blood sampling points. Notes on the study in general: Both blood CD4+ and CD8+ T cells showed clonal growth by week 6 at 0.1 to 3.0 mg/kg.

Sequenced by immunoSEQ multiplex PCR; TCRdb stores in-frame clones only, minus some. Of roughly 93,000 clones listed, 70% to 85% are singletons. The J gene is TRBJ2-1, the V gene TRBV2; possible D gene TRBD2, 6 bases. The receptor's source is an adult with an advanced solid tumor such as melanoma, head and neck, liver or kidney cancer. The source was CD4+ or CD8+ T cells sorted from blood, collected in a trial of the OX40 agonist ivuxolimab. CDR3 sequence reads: CASSGLADNEQFF. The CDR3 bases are TGTGCCAGCAGTGGGTTAGCGGACAATGAGCAGTTCTTC.